These 18 T cell receptor beta chains originate from one sample sequenced in a study of OX40 agonist ivuxolimab in advanced cancers. Generated by immunoSEQ multiplex PCR, the TCRdb table keeps only in-frame clones and is missing some. The sample holds about 52,000 clones, roughly nine tenths seen once. The sequencing here drew on CD4+ or CD8+ T cells sorted from blood, taken in a trial of the OX40 agonist ivuxolimab. The receptors were gathered from an adult with an advanced solid tumor such as melanoma, head and neck, liver or kidney cancer.

The chain recombines TRBV4-3 with TRBJ1-1; D remains unclear. The CDR3 spans 16 residues. The germline CDR1 and CDR2 sequences are LGHNA and YSLEER. The V end lost 0 bases, the J end lost 4 bases, and 15 bases lay between the germline ends. Here the CDR3 reads CASSQDRAGEGTEAFF. The CDR3 region has the DNA TGCGCCAGCAGCCAAGATAGAGCCGGGGAAGGCACTGAAGCTTTCTTT.

The V call is TRBV25-1, the J call TRBJ2-5, with D perhaps assigned TRBD1 or TRBD2 (6 bases each). The V gene's germline CDR1 is MGHDK and CDR2 SYGVNS. CDR3 size: 14 residues. V shed 1 base and J shed 5 bases, with 11 bases lying between them. The CDR3: CASSESRGRETQYF. CDR3 nucleotides: TGTGCCAGCAGTGAATCACGGGGGCGGGAGACCCAGTACTTC. Full variable domain (remainder filled in from reference TRBV25-1 and TRBJ2-5): EADIYQTPRYLVIGTGKKITLECSQTMGHDKMYWYQQDPGMELHLIHYSYGVNSTEKGDLSSESTVSRIRTEHFPLTLESARPSHTSQYLCASSESRGRETQYFGPGTRLLVL.

CDR3 DNA: TGTGCCAGCAGTTTGTTCCAGGGGGCATACGAGCAGTACTTC. It translates to CASSLFQGAYEQYF. V and J are TRBV27 and TRBJ2-7; TRBD1 aligns across 8 bases. CDR3 length equals 14 residues. The V gene end was trimmed by 3 bases and the J gene end by 4 bases; junction bases not matched to a gene: 5. The germline V gene has CDR1 MNHEY and CDR2 SMNVEV (reference sequence).

This rearrangement joins TRBV27 to TRBJ2-1, with D perhaps matching TRBD1 (5 bases). Per germline, CDR1 MNHEY and CDR2 SMNVEV (reference sequence). CDR3 length equals 14 residues. The germline V and J ends were trimmed by 0 bases and 4 bases, with 7 bases remaining between them. As DNA, the CDR3 is TGTGCCAGCAGTTTATCGGGGCCGTACAATGAGCAGTTCTTC. Amino acid sequence: CASSLSGPYNEQFF.

J is TRBJ1-5 and V is TRBV5-6; TRBD1 aligns across 7 bases. V lost 5 bases, J lost 6 bases, and 8 bases stayed unmatched. The CDR3 spans 14 residues. Germline V CDR1 and CDR2: SGHDT, YYEEEE. CDR3 nucleotide sequence: TGTGCCAGCAGTTCAGGACAGGCTAGTCAGCCCCAGCATTTT. It specifies CASSSGQASQPQHF.

The J gene is TRBJ2-1, the V gene TRBV5-1; 9 bases map to TRBD2. V dropped 0 bases and J dropped 8; count of bases not matched to a gene: 6. Per the germline V gene, CDR1 is SGHRS and CDR2 is YFSETQ. The CDR3 is made up of 15 amino acids. The DNA of the CDR3 is TGCGCCAGCAGCTTGGTCTTGCGGGGGGGCTATGAGCAGTTCTTC. This encodes CASSLVLRGGYEQFF.

The gene calls are TRBV4-3 and TRBJ2-7; TRBD1 matches 10 bases. Germline assignment: CDR1 LGHNA and CDR2 YSLEER. This CDR3 is 15 amino acids long. Trimming cost V 4 bases and J 4 bases; bases outside gene matches: 7. CDR3 protein: CASSPDRGQVYEQYF. The CDR3 DNA reads TGCGCCAGCAGCCCAGACAGGGGGCAGGTGTACGAGCAGTACTTC.

J is TRBJ1-2 and V is TRBV5-4; 10 positions agree with TRBD1. CDR3 size: 15 residues. Germline V gives CDR1 SGHNT, CDR2 YYREEE (reference sequence). After removal of 4 bases from V and 4 bases from J, the junction contained 7 bases not matched to a gene. CDR3 amino acids: CASSTGTGDLYGYTF. CDR3 nucleotide sequence: TGTGCCAGCAGCACCGGGACAGGGGACCTCTATGGCTACACCTTC.

J is TRBJ2-5 and V is TRBV4-3; D possibly matches TRBD1 or TRBD2 (5 bases each). The J call is in doubt because the DNA end fits TRBJ2-7 better. The CDR3 is 14 residues long. CDR1 LGHNA and CDR2 YSLEER come from the germline V gene. The DNA for the CDR3 is TGCGCCAGCAGCCAAGCGCATACGGGGCACGAGCAGTACTTC. Residues: CASSQAHTGHEQYF.

This rearrangement joins TRBV5-6 to TRBJ1-2; possibly TRBD1 for D (5 bases). This CDR3 comprises 14 residues. Looked up from germline, CDR1 is SGHDT and CDR2 is YYEEEE. V was clipped by 9 bases and J by 3 bases, with 18 bases between them. The CDR3 loop is CATARGGTDYGYTF. The CDR3 coding sequence is TGTGCCACGGCACGCGGCGGGACGGACTATGGCTACACCTTC.

The chain carries TRBV4-1 and TRBJ1-5; the D is unclear. This CDR3 region has 13 residues. The V gene lost 1 base and the J gene lost 5 bases, with 6 bases spanning the gap. Germline values: CDR1 MGHRA, CDR2 YSYEKL. CDR3 sequence (DNA): TGCGCCAGCAGCCAAGCCCCCTATCAGCCCCAGCATTTT. Protein: CASSQAPYQPQHF.

The J gene is TRBJ2-7, the V gene TRBV4-1, with a tentative D call TRBD1 (6 bases). The germline V gene encodes CDR1 MGHRA and CDR2 YSYEKL. CDR3 length: 15 residues. V dropped 1 base and J dropped 0 bases, with 10 bases sitting between them. Here the CDR3 DNA reads TGCGCCAGCAGCCAAGGAGGACAGAGCTCCTACGAGCAGTACTTC. It is translated as CASSQGGQSSYEQYF.

The rearrangement uses TRBV6-6 and TRBJ1-3; a possible D gene is TRBD1 (6 bases). V gave up 10 bases and J gave up 3 bases, with 10 bases separating them. Germline V CDR1 and CDR2: MNHNY, SVGAGI (reference sequence). This CDR3 contains 12 residues. The CDR3 here is CATGTLGNTIYF. The CDR3 bases are TGTGCCACCGGGACACTTGGAAACACCATATATTTT.

A single count supports this clone. CDR3 in amino acids: CASSGGQESSYGYTF. The CDR3 region has the DNA TGCGCCAGCAGCGGGGGACAGGAGTCTAGCTATGGCTACACCTTC. The V and J genes are TRBV4-3 and TRBJ1-2, with 8 bases fitting TRBD1. The germline V gene encodes CDR1 LGHNA and CDR2 YSLEER. V dropped 5 bases and J dropped 4; count of bases not matched to a gene: 9. The length of the CDR3 is 15 residues.

With respect to this clone: A much larger clonotype is one base distant, so this may be a read error. The same CDR3 is also encoded by other DNA sequences in this sample. The chain couples TRBV19 to TRBJ2-7, with D maybe TRBD1 (6 bases). The CDR3 consists of 13 residues. Germline CDR1 and CDR2: LNHDA and SQIVND (reference sequence). Between the trimmed V and J ends, which lost 5 bases and 2 bases, there was a span of 10 bases. CDR3 coding DNA: TGTGCCAGTAGTTTGGACAGCACCTACGAGCAGTACTTC. Translation gives CASSLDSTYEQYF.

The chain carries TRBV4-1 and TRBJ2-7; 7 bases align to TRBD2. The J segment lost 3 bases and the V segment lost 2 bases, leaving 7 bases of the junction unmatched. This CDR3 has 15 residues. Germline values: CDR1 MGHRA, CDR2 YSYEKL. This chain's CDR3 is CASSQIGLEGYEQYF. CDR3 bases: TGCGCCAGCAGCCAAATAGGACTAGAGGGCTACGAGCAGTACTTC.

The rearrangement uses TRBV10-3 and TRBJ2-1; 10 bases line up with TRBD2. The CDR3 has 16 amino acids. From germline, CDR1 is ENHRY and CDR2 SYGVKD. The V gene end was trimmed by 5 bases and the J gene end by 8 bases; junction bases not matched to a gene: 12. The CDR3 loop is CAISQAGGPPFDEQFF. CDR3 bases: TGTGCCATCAGTCAAGCGGGGGGGCCCCCCTTCGATGAGCAGTTCTTC.

This clone has more than one count but fewer than ten. In nucleotides, the CDR3 is TGTGCCAGCAGCCAAGGACTGGAGGGGAGCGAGCAGTACTTC. Translation: CASSQGLEGSEQYF. This rearrangement joins TRBV4-2 to TRBJ2-7, with TRBD2 as a possible D gene (6 bases). Germline CDR1 LGHNA, CDR2 YNFKEQ. Trimming cost V 1 base and J 6 bases, with 13 bases left between them. The CDR3 contains 14 residues.